Sequencing of this TCR beta chain was carried out in a study of molecular identifiers for immune sequencing clone quantification. Methods described previously were used for bulk TCR libraries, and listed TCR primers were applied. A single record per CDR3 protein comes from TCRdb applying MiXCR to the PCR reads. The repertoire holds hundreds of thousands of distinct CDR3 sequences, with about 25% as singletons. This clonotype was seen many times. Its antigen is unknown. Findings and caveats of the study: Even with about a million naive cells present, spiked Jurkat TCR RNA from one cell was reportedly detectable.

Germline CDR1 is SGHDN and CDR2 is FVKESK. The trim removed 4 bases at V and 2 bases at J, leaving 8 bases unmatched. The CDR3 contains 18 residues. This TCR was recovered from a human donor in good health. Some libraries in this study had Jurkat cell RNA spiked in. Sequencing input: naive CD8+ T cells from blood, with Jurkat cell RNA spiked in. Subset denoted: FACS-sorted CD8+CD4-CCR7+CD45RA+ naive T cells. V usage is TRBV14 and J usage is TRBJ2-3, with 14 positions matching TRBD2. CDR3 nucleotides: TGTGCCAGCAGCCGACGACTAGCGGGAGGGGTGGCCACAGATACGCAGTATTTT. Translated: CASSRRLAGGVATDTQYF.